One sample yielded the 8 T cell receptor beta chains listed below, sequenced in a study of cytomegalovirus exposure and HLA in healthy donors. Vbeta (60) and Jbeta (13) primers were used in the PCR. The method was immunoSEQ multiplex PCR; TCRdb's version includes in-frame clones alone and lacks a portion of them. The table shows 40,000 or so clones, with approximately 78% occurring only once. Sample: PBMCs. Receptors originate from a woman younger than 45 in good health and CMV-seronegative.

V is TRBV25-1 and J is TRBJ2-1; D is possibly TRBD2 (6 bases). From germline, CDR1 is MGHDK and CDR2 SYGVNS. The CDR3 has 15 amino acids. With 7 bases removed from V and 5 bases from J, the gap between germline ends came to 18 bases. In DNA form, the CDR3 reads TGTGCCAGCAAATCTTCCGGGACTTGGAACAATGAGCAGTTCTTC. Translated: CASKSSGTWNNEQFF.

V is TRBV15 and J is TRBJ2-7; the match to TRBD1 covers 10 bases. After removal of 0 bases from V and 3 bases from J, the junction contained 5 bases not matched to a gene. The CDR3 sequence is 16 residues long. Looked up from germline, CDR1 is LNHNV and CDR2 is YYDKDF (reference sequence). The CDR3 DNA reads as TGTGCCACCAGCAGAGATCAGGGACAGGGGATCTACGAGCAGTACTTC. Protein: CATSRDQGQGIYEQYF.

This rearrangement joins TRBV27 to TRBJ2-1; TRBD2 is a possible D gene (5 bases). From germline, CDR1 is MNHEY and CDR2 SMNVEV (reference sequence). V was cut by 6 bases and J by 4 bases, with 13 bases left in between. This CDR3 has 14 amino acids. CDR3 DNA: TGTGCCAGCAGAAGACTAAGCTCATACAATGAGCAGTTCTTC. Encoded protein: CASRRLSSYNEQFF.

The chain combines TRBV11-2 with TRBJ1-2; the D gene is possibly TRBD1 (6 bases). Deletions cut 5 bases from V and 8 bases from J, with 15 bases between. This CDR3 is 13 amino acids long. Germline V gene lookup returns CDR1 SGHAT and CDR2 FQNNGV. In nucleotides, the CDR3 is TGTGCCAGCAGCCCCCTGGGGGGGCGAGGCTACACCTTC. This codes for CASSPLGGRGYTF.

This clone was observed a few times. This sequence joins TRBV29-1 and TRBJ1-4; TRBD1 aligns across 10 bases. J gave up 7 bases and V 0 bases, and 8 bases lay outside the gene matches. The CDR3 has 16 amino acids. Germline V gives CDR1 SQVTM, CDR2 ANQGSEA. The CDR3 reads CSVEDMDRTGGEKLFF. Here the CDR3 DNA reads TGCAGCGTTGAAGATATGGATAGGACAGGGGGTGAAAAACTGTTTTTT.

This sequence joins TRBV9 and TRBJ1-5, with D unresolved. CDR3 length: 15 residues. Germline CDR1 is SGDLS and CDR2 is YYNGEE. V lost 0 bases and J 0 bases, leaving 7 bases between the germline ends. The CDR3 DNA sequence: TGTGCCAGCAGCGTAGACGGTTCTAGCAATCAGCCCCAGCATTTT. Protein product: CASSVDGSSNQPQHF. Variable domain in full (rest from reference TRBV9 and TRBJ1-5): DSGVTQTPKHLITATGQRVTLRCSPRSGDLSVYWYQQSLDQGLQFLIQYYNGEERAKGNILERFSAQQFPDLHSELNLSSLELGDSALYFCASSVDGSSNQPQHFGDGTRLSIL.

The chain employs TRBV4-1 and TRBJ2-1, with D perhaps matching TRBD1 (5 bases). The CDR3 length is 17 residues. Between the trimmed V and J ends, which lost 0 bases and 4 bases, there was a span of 16 bases. Germline V gene data show CDR1 as MGHRA and CDR2 as YSYEKL. The CDR3 spells CASSQDPTGGVYNEQFF. The CDR3 DNA sequence: TGCGCCAGCAGCCAAGATCCTACAGGTGGGGTATACAATGAGCAGTTCTTC.

This chain uses TRBV5-4 with TRBJ2-3; 7 nucleotides line up with TRBD2. The CDR3 has 17 residues. Unmatched junction bases numbered 17, after V lost 4 bases and J lost 6 bases. Germline-derived CDR1 and CDR2 are SGHNT and YYREEE (reference sequence). DNA of the CDR3: TGTGCCAGCAGCACGGGGGGTTCGGGAGGCCTGCCGGATACGCAGTATTTT. This translates into CASSTGGSGGLPDTQYF. Full variable domain (remainder filled in from reference TRBV5-4 and TRBJ2-3): ETGVTQSPTHLIKTRGQQVTLRCSSQSGHNTVSWYQQALGQGPQFIFQYYREEENGRGNFPPRFSGLQFPNYSSELNVNALELDDSALYLCASSTGGSGGLPDTQYFGPGTRLTVL.